This T cell receptor (beta chain) stems from a study of cytomegalovirus exposure and HLA in healthy donors (TCRdb year 2017). Context from the whole study: In an earlier analysis of under 600 of the donors, 250 to 350 Gb of sequence data and about 110 million unique TCR beta sequences from about 179 million T cells were reported. Across roughly 420 genotyped donors of the cohort, an average of about 240,000 unique TCR beta nucleotide sequences per donor were sequenced, and roughly 18% of those sequences were non-productive. About 300 gigabases of sequencing data and around 85 million unique TCR sequences made up an early release that covered 500 to 650 HLA-typed donors. Rather than drawing on any new phenotypic data, the later analysis identified candidate immune exposures from TCR beta sequences and the way those sequences occurred across donors. To predict cytomegalovirus infection status, the study combined high-throughput TCR immunosequencing, statistical association of individual TCRs with disease status, and machine learning. A later genetic analysis took genome-wide SNP genotypes for about 65% of the roughly 670 donors and used that subset as a discovery cohort. Every repertoire in the discovery cohort had been generated on one and the same sequencing platform. Using immunosequencing, the study profiled T cell repertoires from around 680 subjects and related those repertoires to cytomegalovirus serostatus. Both class I and class II loci were covered by HLA typing, at four-digit resolution. Roughly 5 DR-DQ haplotypes were handled as single units for association and clustering, since linkage in the cohort was strong. Among the roughly 400 genotyped donors, approximately 76% belonged to the genetic ancestry cluster associated with self-reported Caucasian donors. An earlier analysis of around 580 of the donors used high-throughput TCR beta sequencing to judge whether each TCR beta V gene segment behaved as functional or pseudogenic. Donor age, sex, ethnicity and CMV serostatus were compiled alongside the repertoire data. A later analysis re-examined previously published TCR beta repertoires from roughly 720 donors and added high-resolution HLA genotyping to investigate patterns of TCR occurrence. The number of typed donors differed by locus: roughly 629-630 for A, B, C, DRB1 and DQB1; 522 for DQA1; around 610 for DPA1; and some 470 for DPB1. Along with the approximately 700-subject first cohort, a separate validation cohort of over a hundred different subjects was used. The study aimed to test whether cataloging public T cell receptors could reveal signatures of past pathogen exposure. The full study reports these points: The study listed 150 to 200 TCR beta chains as associated with cytomegalovirus. According to a later analysis, TCR association rates differed among HLA loci, with DRB1 alleles showing the most associated TCRs and HLA-C alleles showing the fewest. Linkage disequilibrium might explain the correlated functional status among segregating V segments, but an unknown experimental factor could not be ruled out. In a later analysis, several top co-occurrence clusters were reported to appear linked to parvovirus B19, influenza, CMV and Epstein-Barr virus. V-gene and J-gene trimming of TCR beta chains was associated with a missense DCLRE1C variant in a later genetic analysis, and the association was replicated in an independent cohort. A later analysis found that most CMV-associated TCR beta chains appeared HLA-restricted, with HLA associations seemingly driven largely by CMV exposure. Compared with equally common non-associated chains, HLA-associated TCR beta chains in a later analysis were more clonally expanded and had lower generation probabilities. Most TCR sequences were observed very rarely across donors, whereas some public TCRs were present in many individuals. A further reported finding was that TCR beta sequences accurately predicted the HLA-A and HLA-B alleles for most subjects in the first cohort. The authors suggested that the approach could potentially be generalized to other disease states and immunological phenotypes. The only immune exposure information available for the cohort was CMV serostatus. In vitro tests confirmed that a few of the cytomegalovirus-associated TCR beta chains recognize cytomegalovirus antigens. A later analysis associated some 17,000 TCR beta sequences with specific HLA alleles at a false discovery rate of 0.05. Only TCR beta chains were sequenced in this cohort, and the absence of alpha or paired-chain data limited detectable features. The presence/absence analyses assumed that sequencing depth was roughly uniform across donors, and that assumption may not be true. A cluster of highly shared sequence variants was judged likely to represent a technical artifact of the sequencing pipeline. Some IMGT-functional V segments, including TRBV6-2 and TRBV6-3, could not be told apart with the 87-base-pair reads, so those segments were excluded. HLA typing was unavailable for some donors at each locus, so association tests used only the typed subset. In an earlier analysis of 587 of the donors, most TCR beta V segments were observed in productive rearrangements about 90% or about 30% of the time, broadly matching IMGT annotations. When HLA alleles, especially DR and DQ, strongly co-occurred, attributing TCR associations to individual alleles was difficult. Cytomegalovirus status was reported to be diagnosed by the classifier with high specificity and sensitivity in both the original and validation cohorts. Because counts were too low, roughly 16 rarely observed V segments, including chromosome 9 orphons, were left out of the earlier analysis of 587 of the donors. A later genetic analysis reported fewer N-insertions in productive TCRs among donors in an Asian-associated ancestry cluster than the roughly 670-donor mean.

CDR1 and CDR2, per the germline V gene (reference sequence), are SGHNT and YYREEE. From the cysteine through the phenylalanine, the CDR3 covers 15 amino acids. Only the CDR3 region is kept as DNA, spanning 45 bases read in frame from base 1. A distance of 16 bases separates the germline ends of V and J, which lose 1 base and 6 bases respectively. The cohort consisted of 600 or so healthy bone marrow donors. At the time of sampling, every cohort member was nominally healthy, though immune exposures that went unrecorded were likely present. CMV serostatus was recorded as positive for about 300 and negative for about 50% of the roughly 670 cohort members, whereas no CMV serostatus was recorded for the donor in question. Each donor provided a peripheral blood sample, and peripheral blood mononuclear cells were used for TCR beta sequencing. Genomic DNA was extracted from the blood cell samples with the Qiagen DNeasy Blood Extraction Kit.

To prepare the library, the immunoSEQ multiplex PCR assay was applied. For the multiplex PCR, a mixture combining 60 forward primers for TCR Vbeta segments and 13 reverse primers for TCR Jbeta segments was used. The CDR3 region of rearranged TCR beta genes was amplified from genomic DNA by a multiplex PCR assay. The amplified TCR beta libraries were sequenced on the Illumina HiSeq System as 87-base-pair reads. Per the original workflow: A later analysis tallied 80 million to 95 million unique TCR beta chains across the 666 repertoires, and some 12 million of those chains were shared by two or more donors. To remove PCR and sequencing errors, raw reads were error-corrected and collapsed into unique sequences using a nearest-neighbor algorithm that merged closely related sequences. CDR3 sequences were aligned to IMGT reference sequences to assign V, D and J gene segments. For a sequence to be retained, at least a six-nucleotide match to both a V gene segment and a J gene segment was required. A rearrangement was called productive if the CDR3 had no stop codons and remained in frame with V and J, and every other rearrangement was called non-productive. Following IMGT convention, CDR3 was defined as the stretch from the second conserved V-encoded cysteine to the conserved J-encoded phenylalanine. The earlier analysis of fewer than 750 of the donors excluded sequences that lacked an unambiguous match to a single V gene segment. In an earlier analysis of approximately 500 of the donors, a V segment was called functional when productive rearrangements were above 56.7%, and segregating when the standard deviation between donors exceeded 5%. A statistical classification framework was developed to diagnose cytomegalovirus status using the catalog of TCR beta chain sequences. In a later analysis, TCR nucleotide sequences were compared against IMGT/GENE-DB human TR gene sequences so that V and J genes could be assigned. Using the TCRdist pipeline, a later analysis assigned CDR3 sequences along with most-parsimonious VDJ recombination scenarios. In a later analysis, each TCR beta chain was defined by its CDR3 amino acid sequence together with its V-gene family, and reads lacking a unique V-gene family were excluded. A later analysis removed several hundred highly shared, low-generation-probability nucleotide sequences to deal with suspected cross-contamination and a sequencing artifact. In a later analysis, a clonal expansion index for each public chain was calculated from normalized within-repertoire ranks of inferred template counts. Generation probabilities in a later analysis came from a VDJ recombination model fitted to out-of-frame rearrangements, and those results were checked against IGoR. Hypergeometric tests were used in a later analysis to score TCR-TCR, TCR-HLA and TCR-CMV co-occurrence, with a repertoire-size bias correction applied to the TCR pairs. A later analysis estimated false discovery rates by permuting HLA or CMV assignments 20 times. In a later analysis, co-occurring TCRs were grouped with DBSCAN, and TCRdist sequence similarity was added when clustering was performed within HLA-allele-positive subsets. Co-occurrence clustering excluded repertoires with fewer than 30,000 or more than 120,000 public chains, plus five with anomalous nucleotide sharing. TCRdb stores this immuneACCESS table with in-frame sequences only. Part of the clones is absent; in the studies checked, under half of the shortfall reflects unresolved V genes, and no reason is known for the rest. V and J calls and clone size are given by that table; D and trimming were obtained from the DNA. Across this sample there are over 200,000 clones, with roughly 84% seen only once. The ten largest clones take up roughly 1.3% of the sample.

On this clone itself: Its cognate antigen has yet to be identified. No much larger clone is present one base from it, and per-base qualities are unavailable.

The sequenced sample consisted of PBMCs. The TCR was taken from a human donor in good health. The receptor chain draws on TRBV5-4 and TRBJ1-1; the D gene is not confidently resolved. The DNA is TGTGCCAGCAGCTTGAACGACCGGTGGGAGCCTGAAGCTTTCTTT. It codes for CASSLNDRWEPEAFF.